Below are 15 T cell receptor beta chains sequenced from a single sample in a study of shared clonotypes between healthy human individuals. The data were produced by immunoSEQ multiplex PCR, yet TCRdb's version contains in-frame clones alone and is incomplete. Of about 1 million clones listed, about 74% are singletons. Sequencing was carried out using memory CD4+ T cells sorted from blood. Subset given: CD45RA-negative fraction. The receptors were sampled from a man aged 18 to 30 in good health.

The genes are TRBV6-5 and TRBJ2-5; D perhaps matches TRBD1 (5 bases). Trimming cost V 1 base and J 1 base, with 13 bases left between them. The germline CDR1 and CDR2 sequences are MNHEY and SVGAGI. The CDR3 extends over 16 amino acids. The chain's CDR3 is CASSYLNQGPQETQYF. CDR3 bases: TGTGCCAGCAGTTACTTGAATCAGGGTCCCCAAGAGACCCAGTACTTC.

As DNA, the CDR3 is TGCAGCGGACACAGCTCCTACAATGAGCAGTTCTTC. Its protein product is CSGHSSYNEQFF. This chain links TRBV29-1 with TRBJ2-1; unclear D gene. This CDR3 spans 12 amino acids. Germline V gene data show CDR1 as SQVTM and CDR2 as ANQGSEA. V was cut by 7 bases and J by 0 bases, with 7 bases left in between.

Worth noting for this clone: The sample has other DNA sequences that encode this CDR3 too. CDR3 in amino acids: CASSLELGRGTDTQYF. The CDR3 nucleotides are TGCGCCAGCAGCTTGGAGCTCGGCAGGGGCACAGATACGCAGTATTTT. The rearrangement joins TRBV5-1 to TRBJ2-3; D is possibly TRBD1 (5 bases). V dropped 0 bases and J dropped 1 base, with 12 bases sitting between them. CDR1 and CDR2 (germline): SGHRS, YFSETQ. The CDR3 has 16 amino acids.

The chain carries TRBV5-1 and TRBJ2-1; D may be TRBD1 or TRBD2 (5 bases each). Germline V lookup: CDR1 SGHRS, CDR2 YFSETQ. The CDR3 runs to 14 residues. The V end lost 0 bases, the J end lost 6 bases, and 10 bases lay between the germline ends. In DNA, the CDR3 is TGCGCCAGCAGCTTGGGGGACCCACTCAATGAGCAGTTCTTC. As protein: CASSLGDPLNEQFF.

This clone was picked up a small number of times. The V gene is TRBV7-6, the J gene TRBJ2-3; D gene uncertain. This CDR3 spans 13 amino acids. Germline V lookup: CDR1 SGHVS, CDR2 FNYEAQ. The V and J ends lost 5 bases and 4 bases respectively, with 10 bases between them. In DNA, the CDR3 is TGTGCCAGCAGCCCAGGACGGGCAGATACGCAGTATTTT. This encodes CASSPGRADTQYF.

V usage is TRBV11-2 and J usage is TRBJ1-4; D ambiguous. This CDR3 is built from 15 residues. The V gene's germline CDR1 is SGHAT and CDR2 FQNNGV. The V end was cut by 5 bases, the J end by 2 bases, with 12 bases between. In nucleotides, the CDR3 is TGTGCCAGCAGCCACCCATTGAAGACTAATGAAAAACTGTTTTTT. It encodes CASSHPLKTNEKLFF.

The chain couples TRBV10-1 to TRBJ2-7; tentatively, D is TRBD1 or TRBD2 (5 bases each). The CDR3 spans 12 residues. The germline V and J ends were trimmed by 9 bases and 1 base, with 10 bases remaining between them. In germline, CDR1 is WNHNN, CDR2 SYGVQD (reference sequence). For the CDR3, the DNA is TGCGCCAGGGGACCGACTTCCTACGAGCAGTACTTC. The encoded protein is CARGPTSYEQYF.

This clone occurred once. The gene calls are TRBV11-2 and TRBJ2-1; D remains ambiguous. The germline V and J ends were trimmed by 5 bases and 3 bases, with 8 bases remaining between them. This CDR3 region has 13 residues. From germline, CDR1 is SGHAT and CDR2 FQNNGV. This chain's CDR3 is CASSLQLYNEQFF. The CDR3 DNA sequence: TGTGCCAGCAGCCTCCAGCTCTACAATGAGCAGTTCTTC.

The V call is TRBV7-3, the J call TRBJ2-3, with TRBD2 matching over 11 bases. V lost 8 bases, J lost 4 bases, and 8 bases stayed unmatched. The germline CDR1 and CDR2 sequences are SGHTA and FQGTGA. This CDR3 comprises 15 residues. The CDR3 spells CASGLAGGFADTQYF. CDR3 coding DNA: TGTGCCAGCGGTCTAGCGGGGGGATTTGCAGATACGCAGTATTTT.

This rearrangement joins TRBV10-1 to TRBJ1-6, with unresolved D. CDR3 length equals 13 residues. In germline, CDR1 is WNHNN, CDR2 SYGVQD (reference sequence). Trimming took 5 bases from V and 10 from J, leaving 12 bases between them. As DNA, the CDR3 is TGCGCCAGCAGTAACAATATCTTATCACCCCTCCACTTT. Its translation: CASSNNILSPLHF.

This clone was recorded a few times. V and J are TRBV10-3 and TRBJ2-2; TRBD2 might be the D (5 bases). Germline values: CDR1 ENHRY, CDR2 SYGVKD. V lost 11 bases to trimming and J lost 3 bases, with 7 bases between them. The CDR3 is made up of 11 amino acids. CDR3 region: CASEDTGELFF. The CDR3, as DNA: TGTGCCTCGGAGGACACCGGGGAGCTGTTTTTT.

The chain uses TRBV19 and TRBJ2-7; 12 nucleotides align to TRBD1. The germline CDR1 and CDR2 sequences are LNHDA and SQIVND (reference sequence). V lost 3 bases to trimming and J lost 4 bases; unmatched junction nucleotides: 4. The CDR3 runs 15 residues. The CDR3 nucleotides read TGTGCCAGTAGTATTAGGGGACAGGGGGCTTACGAGCAGTACTTC. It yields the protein CASSIRGQGAYEQYF.

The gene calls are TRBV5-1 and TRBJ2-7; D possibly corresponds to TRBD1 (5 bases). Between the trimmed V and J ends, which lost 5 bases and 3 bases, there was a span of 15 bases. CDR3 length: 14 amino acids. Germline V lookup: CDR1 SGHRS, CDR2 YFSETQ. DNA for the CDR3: TGCGCCAGCAGACCGGACATGACAAACTACGAGCAGTACTTC. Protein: CASRPDMTNYEQYF.

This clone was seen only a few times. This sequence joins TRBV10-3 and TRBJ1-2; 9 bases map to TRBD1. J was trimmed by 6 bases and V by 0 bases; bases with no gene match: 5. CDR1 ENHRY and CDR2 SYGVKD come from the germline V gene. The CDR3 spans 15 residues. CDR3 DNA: TGTGCCATCAGTGAGTCGGGACAGGGTGAGGATGGCTACACCTTC. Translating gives CAISESGQGEDGYTF.

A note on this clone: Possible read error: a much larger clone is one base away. The CDR3 DNA reads as TGTGCCAGCAGTTTTGGCACAGATACGCAGTATTTT. This translates into CASSFGTDTQYF. The rearrangement uses TRBV6-6 and TRBJ2-3, with D hard to call. Germline-derived CDR1 and CDR2 are MNHNY and SVGAGI (reference sequence). CDR3 size: 12 residues. V was cut by 4 bases and J by 1 base, with 3 bases left in between.